This T cell receptor (beta chain) derives from a study of cytomegalovirus exposure and HLA in healthy donors. Looking at the study overall: Earlier, 150 million to 200 million T cells were analyzed, and more than 100 million unique TCR beta sequences were found among them. The study's early data release held about 85 million unique TCRs from HLA-typed donors.

Trimming at V came to 7 bases and at J to 8 bases, leaving 10 bases not matched to a gene. Germline CDR1 SQVTM, CDR2 ANQGSEA. The CDR3 sequence is 13 residues long. A word on this clone: What it recognizes is unknown.

PCR primers comprised 60 Vbeta and 13 Jbeta primers. Per the original methods: The authors later counted 70 million to 80 million unique TCR beta chains, 8.5 million to 13 million of them shared. TCRdb keeps only in-frame clones here, not all; method: immunoSEQ multiplex PCR. V and J calls and clone size come straight from that table; D and trimming were deduced from the DNA. This listing includes 45,000 to 70,000 clones. Whole-study results and caveats: Researchers counted roughly 150 TCR beta chains as cytomegalovirus-associated.

Sequencing was carried out using PBMCs. The chain recombines TRBV29-1 with TRBJ1-4; TRBD1 agrees at 7 bases. The sequence was obtained from a woman in her 50s in good health and CMV-seropositive. The CDR3: CSASTGILEKLFF. The CDR3 nucleotides read TGCAGCGCTTCGACAGGGATTCTCGAAAAACTGTTTTTT.